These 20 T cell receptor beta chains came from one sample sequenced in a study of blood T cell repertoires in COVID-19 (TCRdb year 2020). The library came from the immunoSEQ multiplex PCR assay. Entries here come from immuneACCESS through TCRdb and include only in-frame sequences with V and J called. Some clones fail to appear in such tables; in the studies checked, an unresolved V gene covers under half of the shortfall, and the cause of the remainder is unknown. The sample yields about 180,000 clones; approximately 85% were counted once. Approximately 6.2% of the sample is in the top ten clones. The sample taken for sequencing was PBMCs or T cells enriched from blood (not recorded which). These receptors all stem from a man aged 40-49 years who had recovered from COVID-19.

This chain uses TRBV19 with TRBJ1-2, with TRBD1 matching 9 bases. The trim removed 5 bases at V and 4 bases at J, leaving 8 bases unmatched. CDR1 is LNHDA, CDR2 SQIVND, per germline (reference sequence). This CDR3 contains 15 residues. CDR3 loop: CASSGQGRLGYGYTF. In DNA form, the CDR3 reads TGTGCCAGTAGTGGACAGGGGAGGCTGGGCTATGGCTACACCTTC.

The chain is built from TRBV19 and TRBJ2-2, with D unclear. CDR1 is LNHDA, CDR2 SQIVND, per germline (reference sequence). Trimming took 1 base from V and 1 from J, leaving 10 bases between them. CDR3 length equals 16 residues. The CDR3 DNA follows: TGTGCCAGTAGTATAGGAGCAGGCTTGAACACCGGGGAGCTGTTTTTT. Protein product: CASSIGAGLNTGELFF.

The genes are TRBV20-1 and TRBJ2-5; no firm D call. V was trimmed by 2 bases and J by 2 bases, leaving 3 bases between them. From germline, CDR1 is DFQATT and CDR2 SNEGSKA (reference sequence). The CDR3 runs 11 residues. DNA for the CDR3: TGCAGTGCTAGACCACAAGAGACCCAGTACTTC. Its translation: CSARPQETQYF.

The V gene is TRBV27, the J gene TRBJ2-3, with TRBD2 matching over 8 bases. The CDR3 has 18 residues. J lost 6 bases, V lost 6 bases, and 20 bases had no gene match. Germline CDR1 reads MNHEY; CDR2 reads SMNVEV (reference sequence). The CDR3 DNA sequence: TGTGCCAGCAGCTCCACCTGGGTTAGCGGGGTGGTTGGGGATACGCAGTATTTT. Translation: CASSSTWVSGVVGDTQYF.

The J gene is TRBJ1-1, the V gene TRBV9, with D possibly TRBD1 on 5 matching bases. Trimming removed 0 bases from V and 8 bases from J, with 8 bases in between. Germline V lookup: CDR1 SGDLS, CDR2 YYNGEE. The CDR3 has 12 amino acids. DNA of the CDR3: TGTGCCAGCAGCGTAGCGGCAGGGGAAGCTTTCTTT. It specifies CASSVAAGEAFF.

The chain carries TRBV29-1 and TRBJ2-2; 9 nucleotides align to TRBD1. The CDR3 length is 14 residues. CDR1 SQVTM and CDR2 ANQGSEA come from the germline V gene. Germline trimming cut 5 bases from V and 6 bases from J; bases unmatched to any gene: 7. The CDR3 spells CSVNPGQGPGELFF. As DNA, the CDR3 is TGCAGCGTTAATCCGGGACAGGGACCCGGGGAGCTGTTTTTT.

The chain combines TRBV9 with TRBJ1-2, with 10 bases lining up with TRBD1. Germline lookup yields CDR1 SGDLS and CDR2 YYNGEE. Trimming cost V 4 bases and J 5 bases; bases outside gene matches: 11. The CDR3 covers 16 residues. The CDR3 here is CASSPRDRGTGYGYTF. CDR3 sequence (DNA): TGTGCCAGCAGCCCCCGGGACAGGGGAACGGGTTATGGCTACACCTTC.

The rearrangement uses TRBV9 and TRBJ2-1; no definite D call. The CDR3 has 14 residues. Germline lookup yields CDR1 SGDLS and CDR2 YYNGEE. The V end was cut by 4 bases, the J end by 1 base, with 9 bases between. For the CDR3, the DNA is TGTGCCAGCAGCTTGAGGAGTTCCTACAATGAGCAGTTCTTC. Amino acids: CASSLRSSYNEQFF.

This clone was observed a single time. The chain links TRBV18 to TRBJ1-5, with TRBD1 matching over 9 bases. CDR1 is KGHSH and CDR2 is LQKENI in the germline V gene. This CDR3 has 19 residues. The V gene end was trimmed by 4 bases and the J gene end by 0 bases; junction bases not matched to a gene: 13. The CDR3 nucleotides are TGTGCCAGCTCACTTCCCCGGGACAGGGATAGTAGTAGCAATCAGCCCCAGCATTTT. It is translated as CASSLPRDRDSSSNQPQHF.

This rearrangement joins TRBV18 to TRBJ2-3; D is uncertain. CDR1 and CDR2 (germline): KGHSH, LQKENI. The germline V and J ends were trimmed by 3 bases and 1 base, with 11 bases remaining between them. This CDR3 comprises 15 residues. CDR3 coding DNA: TGTGCCAGCTCACCGTGGAGCCCTCGCACAGATACGCAGTATTTT. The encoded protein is CASSPWSPRTDTQYF.

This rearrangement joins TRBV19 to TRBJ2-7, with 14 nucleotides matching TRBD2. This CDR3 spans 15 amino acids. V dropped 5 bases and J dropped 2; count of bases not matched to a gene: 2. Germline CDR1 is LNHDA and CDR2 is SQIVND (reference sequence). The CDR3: CASSPGLAGAYEQYF. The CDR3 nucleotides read TGTGCCAGTAGTCCGGGACTAGCGGGGGCCTACGAGCAGTACTTC. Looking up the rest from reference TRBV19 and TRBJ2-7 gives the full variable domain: DGGITQSPKYLFRKEGQNVTLSCEQNLNHDAMYWYRQDPGQGLRLIYYSQIVNDFQKGDIAEGYSVSREKKESFPLTVTSAQKNPTAFYLCASSPGLAGAYEQYFGPGTRLTVT.

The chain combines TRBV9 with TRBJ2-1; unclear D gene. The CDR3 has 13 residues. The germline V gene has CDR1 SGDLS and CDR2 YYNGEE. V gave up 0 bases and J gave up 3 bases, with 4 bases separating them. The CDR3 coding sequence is TGTGCCAGCAGCGTAGACAGCTACAATGAGCAGTTCTTC. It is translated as CASSVDSYNEQFF.

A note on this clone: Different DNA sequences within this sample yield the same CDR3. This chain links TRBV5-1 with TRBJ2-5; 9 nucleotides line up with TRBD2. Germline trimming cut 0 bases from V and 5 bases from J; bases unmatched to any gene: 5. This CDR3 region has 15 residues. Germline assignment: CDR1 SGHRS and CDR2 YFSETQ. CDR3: CASSLVPSGVETQYF. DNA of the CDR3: TGCGCCAGCAGCTTGGTACCTAGCGGGGTGGAGACCCAGTACTTC.

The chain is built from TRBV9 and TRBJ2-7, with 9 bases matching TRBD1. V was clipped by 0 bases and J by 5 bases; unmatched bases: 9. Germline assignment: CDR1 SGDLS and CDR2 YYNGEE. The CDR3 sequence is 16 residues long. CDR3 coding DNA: TGTGCCAGCAGCGTAGGATGGGACAGGGTAAGAGACGAGCAGTACTTC. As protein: CASSVGWDRVRDEQYF. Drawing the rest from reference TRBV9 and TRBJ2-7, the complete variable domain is DSGVTQTPKHLITATGQRVTLRCSPRSGDLSVYWYQQSLDQGLQFLIQYYNGEERAKGNILERFSAQQFPDLHSELNLSSLELGDSALYFCASSVGWDRVRDEQYFGPGTRLTVT.

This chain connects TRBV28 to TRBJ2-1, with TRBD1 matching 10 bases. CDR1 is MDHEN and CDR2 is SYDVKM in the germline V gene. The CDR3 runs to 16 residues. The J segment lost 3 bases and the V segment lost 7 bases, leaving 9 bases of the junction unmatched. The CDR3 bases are TGTGCCAGCACTCAAAGGGGGACAGGGGACTACAATGAGCAGTTCTTC. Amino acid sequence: CASTQRGTGDYNEQFF.

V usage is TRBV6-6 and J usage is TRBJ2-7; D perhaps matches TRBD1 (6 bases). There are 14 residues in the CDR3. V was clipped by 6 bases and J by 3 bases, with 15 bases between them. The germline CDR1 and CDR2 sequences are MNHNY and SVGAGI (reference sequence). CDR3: CASSRIGQNYEQYF. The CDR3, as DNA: TGTGCCAGCAGCCGTATAGGACAGAACTACGAGCAGTACTTC.

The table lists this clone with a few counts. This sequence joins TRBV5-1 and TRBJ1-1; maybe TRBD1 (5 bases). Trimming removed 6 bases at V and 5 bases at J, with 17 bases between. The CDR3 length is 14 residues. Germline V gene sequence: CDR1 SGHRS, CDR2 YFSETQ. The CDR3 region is CASNFASGPTEAFF. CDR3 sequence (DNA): TGCGCCAGCAACTTTGCCTCAGGGCCAACTGAAGCTTTCTTT.

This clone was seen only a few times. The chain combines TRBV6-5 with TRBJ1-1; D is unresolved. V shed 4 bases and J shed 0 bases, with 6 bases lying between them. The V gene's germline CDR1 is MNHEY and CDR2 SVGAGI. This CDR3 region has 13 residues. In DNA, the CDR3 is TGTGCCAGCAGTTTTATAATGAACACTGAAGCTTTCTTT. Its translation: CASSFIMNTEAFF.

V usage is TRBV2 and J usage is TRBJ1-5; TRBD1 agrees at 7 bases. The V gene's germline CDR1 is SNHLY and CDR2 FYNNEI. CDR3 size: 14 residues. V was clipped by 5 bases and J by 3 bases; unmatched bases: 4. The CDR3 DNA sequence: TGTGCCAGCAGTCCGACAGGGTTCAATCAGCCCCAGCATTTT. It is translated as CASSPTGFNQPQHF.

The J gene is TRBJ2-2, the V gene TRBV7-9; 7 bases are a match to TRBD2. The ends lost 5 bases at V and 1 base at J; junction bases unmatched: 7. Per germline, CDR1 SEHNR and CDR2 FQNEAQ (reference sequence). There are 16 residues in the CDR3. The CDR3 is CASSQLGGGNTGELFF. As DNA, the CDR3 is TGTGCCAGCAGCCAGTTGGGCGGGGGGAACACCGGGGAGCTGTTTTTT. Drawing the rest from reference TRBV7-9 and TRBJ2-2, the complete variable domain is DTGVSQNPRHKITKRGQNVTFRCDPISEHNRLYWYRQTLGQGPEFLTYFQNEAQLEKSRLLSDRFSAERPKGSFSTLEIQRTEQGDSAMYLCASSQLGGGNTGELFFGEGSRLTVL.